This TCR beta chain was found in a study of T cell repertoires in cytomegalovirus infection. Study background: Public TCR beta signatures indicated both CMV infection and matching HLA type.

TCRdb re-derived calls from the reads in MiXCR, one entry per CDR3 protein. The sample lists hundreds of thousands of distinct CDR3 sequences, approximately 24% occurring once. This clonotype has only a few counts. Its antigen is currently unknown. V shed 0 bases, J shed 2 bases, and the junction held 11 bases outside the gene matches. CDR3 length equals 18 residues. Per the germline V gene, CDR1 is LNHNV and CDR2 is YYDKDF (reference sequence). Findings and limits, study-wide: Cumulative frequency of public TCR beta families picked out carriers of CMV plus the relevant HLA. Across the ex vivo response, the dominant clonotypes were HLA-C-restricted CMV-specific TCR beta clonotypes.

This sequence originates from a human donor in good health (CMV status not recorded). Some clones in this sample may be carry-over from other donors' samples. The sequenced sample consisted of CD8+ T cells from PBMCs. The V gene is TRBV15, the J gene TRBJ2-3; 7 bases are a match to TRBD1. CDR3 residues: CATSRDLIKTGVTDTQYF. CDR3 nucleotides: TGTGCCACCAGCAGAGACCTTATCAAAACAGGGGTCACAGATACGCAGTATTTT. The variable domain in full, with the rest retrieved from reference TRBV15 and TRBJ2-3, is DAMVIQNPRYQVTQFGKPVTLSCSQTLNHNVMYWYQQKSSQAPKLLFHYYDKDFNNEADTPDNFQSRRPNTSFCFLDIRSPGLGDTAMYLCATSRDLIKTGVTDTQYFGPGTRLTVL.